This is a list of T cell receptor beta chains from one sample in a study of monozygotic twins with inflammatory bowel disease. From the 5' RACE reads, TCRdb lists one entry per CDR3 protein and no DNA. The table for this sample gives over 200,000 distinct CDR3 sequences. The sample taken for sequencing was blood. Every receptor here comes from a human donor with ulcerative colitis or Crohn's disease, or a healthy co-twin of an affected twin (not recorded which). The CDR3 runs from the conserved cysteine through the conserved F or W.

V	J	CDR3
TRBV6-1	TRBJ2-7	CASSRKRLEFYEQYF
TRBV7-2	TRBJ2-7	CASSATSRINEQYF
TRBV5-1	TRBJ2-7	CASSLALVESSEQYF
TRBV5-6	TRBJ2-7	CASSVGRYEQYF
TRBV7-2	TRBJ2-1	CASSLTWDLQRNEQFF
TRBV6-1	TRBJ2-7	CASSPRGTVAYEQYF
TRBV15	TRBJ2-3	CATSRFPETISRTDTQYF
TRBV11-1	TRBJ2-1	CASSTETSGGSTYNEQFF
TRBV7-9	TRBJ1-5	CASSLGTGTPQHF
TRBV7-9	TRBJ1-2	CASSLQDRGQRDGYTF
TRBV12-3/TRBV12-4	TRBJ2-4	CASSPIIGNIQYF
TRBV4-2	TRBJ1-1	CASSQDSQGLSTEAFF
TRBV12-3/TRBV12-4	TRBJ2-7	CASSDDIRESSYEQYF
TRBV7-9	TRBJ2-7	CASSAGTDHLYEQYF
TRBV5-1	TRBJ2-1	CASRPGGADNEQFF
TRBV7-8	TRBJ2-7	CASSPLVAGATYEQYF
TRBV18	TRBJ2-7	CASSPLGAGGPYEQYF
TRBV24-1	TRBJ1-1	CATSDSGAGVTEAFF
TRBV5-1	TRBJ1-2	CASSPSSGTVFYGYTF
TRBV5-1	TRBJ1-5	CASSSEGPPYSNQPQHF
TRBV20-1	TRBJ2-7	CSARDLYEQYF
TRBV3-1	TRBJ2-1	CASSQSRRGDEQFF
TRBV7-9	TRBJ2-2	CASSFTETTGELFF
TRBV6-1	TRBJ2-6	CASRGTRTSGANVLTF
TRBV5-6	TRBJ2-1	CASSLSGGPHEAYEQFF
TRBV2	TRBJ1-5	CASSRNRVSGNQPQHF
TRBV20-1	TRBJ2-3	CSARLQDPTDTQYF
TRBV6-1	TRBJ2-5	CASSDRGGAKYQETQYF
TRBV5-1	TRBJ1-5	CASSAVPGSNQPQHF
TRBV7-9	TRBJ1-4	CASSLLQVNEKLFF
TRBV7-9	TRBJ1-2	CASSLPWGLDYGYTF
TRBV7-3	TRBJ2-7	CASSLTGASYEQYF
TRBV7-6	TRBJ2-1	CASSHSANEQFF
TRBV7-7	TRBJ1-4	CASSLTRNEKLFF
TRBV7-2	TRBJ1-1	CASSLEGRVNTEAFF
TRBV5-1	TRBJ2-1	CASYLQGSSYNEQFF
TRBV11-2	TRBJ1-6	CASSLDGSNSPLHF
TRBV5-1	TRBJ1-2	CASSVGQVYTF
TRBV3-1	TRBJ2-7	CASRPGTGNEQYF
TRBV11-2	TRBJ2-1	CASSQNRGSNEQFF
TRBV3-1	TRBJ1-6	CASNSDRESSYNSPLHF
TRBV20-1	TRBJ2-3	CSGQAGVWEDTQYF
TRBV5-1	TRBJ2-2	CASSSLNPNTGELFF
TRBV11-2	TRBJ2-7	CASRPLRELRTYEQYF
TRBV12-3/TRBV12-4	TRBJ1-1	CASSSTGATEAFF
TRBV7-2	TRBJ2-1	CASSPRGRYNEQFF
TRBV12-3/TRBV12-4	TRBJ1-2	CASSRQELNLGYTF
TRBV2	TRBJ1-6	CASSVERALNSPLHF
TRBV15	TRBJ1-5	CATSTKGGPSFQPQHF
TRBV7-8	TRBJ2-5	CASSPISDSPQETQYF
TRBV27	TRBJ2-7	CASSLSTGGEQYF
TRBV6-6	TRBJ2-2	CASSGTGYHRELFF
TRBV9	TRBJ2-3	CASSVVGGGVTDTQYF